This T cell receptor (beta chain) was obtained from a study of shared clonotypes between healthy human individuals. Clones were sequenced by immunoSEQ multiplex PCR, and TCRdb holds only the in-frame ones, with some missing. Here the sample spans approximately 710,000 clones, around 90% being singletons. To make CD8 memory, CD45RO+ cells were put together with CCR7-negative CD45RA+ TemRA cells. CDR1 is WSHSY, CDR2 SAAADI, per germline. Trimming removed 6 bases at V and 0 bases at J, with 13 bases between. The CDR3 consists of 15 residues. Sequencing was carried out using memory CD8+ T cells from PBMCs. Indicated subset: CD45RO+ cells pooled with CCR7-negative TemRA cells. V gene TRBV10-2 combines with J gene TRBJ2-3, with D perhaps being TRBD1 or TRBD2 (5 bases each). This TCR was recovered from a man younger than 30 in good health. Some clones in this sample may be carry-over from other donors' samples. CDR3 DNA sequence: TGCGCCAGCAGCCCGGGACCCGCGAGCACAGATACGCAGTATTTT. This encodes CASSPGPASTDTQYF.